This T cell receptor beta chain was found in a study of shared T cell receptors in the human thymus. Using immunoSEQ multiplex PCR, the repertoire was profiled, and TCRdb retains in-frame clones only, with some absent. The table lists over 450,000 clones, approximately 78% of them singletons. This CDR3 has 15 residues. The V segment lost 7 bases and the J segment 5 bases; nucleotides outside the gene matches: 12. Germline V CDR1 and CDR2: SNHLY, FYNNEI. This sample also appeared in a second study, on human thymus T cells. That source adds: Those donating were healthy Finnish infants in corrective surgery for congenital heart defects. Corrective heart surgery yielded the resections from which the thymus tissue came. Usage of V and J genes appeared biased in thymic and blood repertoires. There were highly overlapping thymic repertoires among unrelated individuals, as related research reported.

The clonotype comes from a boy under three years old with a congenital heart defect. This chain uses TRBV2 with TRBJ2-5; 8 positions agree with TRBD1. Sequencing used thymocytes. The CDR3 DNA sequence: TGTGCCAGCACGCCCCGGGCAGGGGGCTGGGAGACCCAGTACTTC. Residues: CASTPRAGGWETQYF.